These 2 T cell receptor beta chains originate from one sample sequenced in a study of T cells in Graves' hyperthyroidism and ophthalmopathy. Amplified TCR beta CDR3 regions derived from RNA transcripts. Carried out on the TCR CDR3, a first-round RT-PCR used the HTBI primer set. TCRdb recomputed calls from the multiplex PCR reads with MiXCR, one row per CDR3 protein. In the table there are approximately 400,000 distinct CDR3 sequences, under 15% of which are singletons. Sequencing was done on a sample of blood. The receptors come from a woman aged 25-40 years with Graves' hyperthyroidism.

This clonotype was counted at least ten times. The rearrangement links TRBV12-3 or TRBV12-4 to TRBJ1-4; TRBD1 might be the D (6 bases). The CDR3 sequence is 16 residues long. Between the trimmed V and J ends, which lost 1 base and 5 bases, there was a span of 14 bases. For the CDR3, the DNA is TGTGCCAGCAGTTTAGGTCCTGGGACAAACAATGAAAAACTGTTTTTT. Its translation: CASSLGPGTNNEKLFF.

In its sample, this clonotype was seen a few times. The CDR3 bases are TGTGCCAGCAGCGGGACAGGGGGCCAACAAGAGACCCAGTACTTC. As protein: CASSGTGGQQETQYF. The chain recombines TRBV11-2 with TRBJ2-5, with 12 positions matching TRBD1. The V gene end was trimmed by 5 bases and the J gene end by 2 bases; junction bases not matched to a gene: 3. The CDR3 has 15 amino acids. In germline, CDR1 is SGHAT, CDR2 FQNNGV.